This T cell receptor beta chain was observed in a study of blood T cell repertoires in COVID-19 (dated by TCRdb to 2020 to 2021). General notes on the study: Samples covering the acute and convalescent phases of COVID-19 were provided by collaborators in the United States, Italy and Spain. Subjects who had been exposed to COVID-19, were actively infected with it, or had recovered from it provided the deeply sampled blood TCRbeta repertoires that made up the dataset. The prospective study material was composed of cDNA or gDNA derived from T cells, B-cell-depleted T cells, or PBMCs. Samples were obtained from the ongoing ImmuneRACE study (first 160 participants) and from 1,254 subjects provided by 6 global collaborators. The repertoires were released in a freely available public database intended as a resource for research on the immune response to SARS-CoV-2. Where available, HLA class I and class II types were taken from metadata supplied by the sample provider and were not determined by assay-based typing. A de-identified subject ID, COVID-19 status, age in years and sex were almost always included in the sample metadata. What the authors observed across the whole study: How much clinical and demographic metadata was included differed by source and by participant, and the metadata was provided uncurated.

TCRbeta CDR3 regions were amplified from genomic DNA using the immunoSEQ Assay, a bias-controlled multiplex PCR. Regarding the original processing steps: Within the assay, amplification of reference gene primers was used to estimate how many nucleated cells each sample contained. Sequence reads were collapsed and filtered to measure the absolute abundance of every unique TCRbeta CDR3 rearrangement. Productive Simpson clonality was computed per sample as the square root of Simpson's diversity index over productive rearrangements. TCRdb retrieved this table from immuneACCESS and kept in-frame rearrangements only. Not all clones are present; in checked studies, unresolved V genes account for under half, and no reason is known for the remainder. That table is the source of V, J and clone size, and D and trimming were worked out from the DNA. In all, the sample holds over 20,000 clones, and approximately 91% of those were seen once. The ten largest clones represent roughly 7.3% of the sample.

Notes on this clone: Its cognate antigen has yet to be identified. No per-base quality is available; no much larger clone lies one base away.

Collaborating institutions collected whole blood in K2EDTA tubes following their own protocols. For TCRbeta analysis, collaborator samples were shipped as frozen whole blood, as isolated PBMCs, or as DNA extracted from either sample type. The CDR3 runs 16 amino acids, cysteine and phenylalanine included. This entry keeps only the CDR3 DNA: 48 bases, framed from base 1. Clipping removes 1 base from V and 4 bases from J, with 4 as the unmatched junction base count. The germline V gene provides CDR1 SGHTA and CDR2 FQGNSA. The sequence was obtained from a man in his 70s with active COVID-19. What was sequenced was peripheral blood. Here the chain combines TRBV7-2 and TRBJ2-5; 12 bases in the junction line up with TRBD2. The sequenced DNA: TGTGCCAGCAGCTTAGTGGCTAGCGGGAGGGGAGAGACCCAGTACTTC. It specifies CASSLVASGRGETQYF.